This T cell receptor beta chain was recovered during a study of cytomegalovirus exposure and HLA in healthy donors. The PCR made use of 60 Vbeta and 13 Jbeta primers. TCRdb keeps only in-frame clones here, not all; method: immunoSEQ multiplex PCR. The table includes around 100,000 clones, 60% to 75% detected once. There are 16 residues in the CDR3. Germline V lookup: CDR1 KGHSH, CDR2 LQKENI. On this clone itself: Antigen specificity is unknown. At one of its ends the junction is not consistent with the germline gene, which may arise from a read error. Within the sample, other DNA sequences also encode this same CDR3.

Study-level points and caveats: Cytomegalovirus association was listed for roughly 160 TCR beta chains. Later analysis showed most CMV-associated TCR beta chains appearing HLA-restricted. Clonal expansion, a later analysis showed, was greater in HLA-associated TCR beta chains than in equally common others.

The sequenced sample consisted of PBMCs. The rearrangement uses TRBV18 and TRBJ2-3; TRBD2 matches at 8 bases. The sequence came from a man aged 35-49 years in good health and CMV-seropositive. CDR3 loop: CASSPLAGGGTDTQYF. Here the CDR3 DNA reads TGTGCCAGCTCACCCCTCGCCGGGGGGGGCACGGATACGCAGTATTTT.